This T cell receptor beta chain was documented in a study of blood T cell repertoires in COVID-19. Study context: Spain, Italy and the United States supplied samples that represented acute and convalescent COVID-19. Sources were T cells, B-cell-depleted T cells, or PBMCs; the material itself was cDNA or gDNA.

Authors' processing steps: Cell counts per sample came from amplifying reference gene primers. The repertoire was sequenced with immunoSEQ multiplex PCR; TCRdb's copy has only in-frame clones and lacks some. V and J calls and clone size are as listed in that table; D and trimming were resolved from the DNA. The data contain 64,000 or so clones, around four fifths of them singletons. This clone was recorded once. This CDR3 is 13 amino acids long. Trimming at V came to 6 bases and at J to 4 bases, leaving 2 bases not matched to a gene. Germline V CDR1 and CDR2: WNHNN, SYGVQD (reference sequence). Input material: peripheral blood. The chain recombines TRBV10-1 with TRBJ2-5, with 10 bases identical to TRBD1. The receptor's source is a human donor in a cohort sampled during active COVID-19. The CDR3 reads CASRTGGAETQYF. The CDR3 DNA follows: TGCGCCAGCAGGACAGGGGGCGCAGAGACCCAGTACTTC.